A selection of T cell receptor beta chains follows, all from one sample in a study of human T cells and chemical hapten exposure. TCRdb called the RACE reads again in MiXCR, with one record for every CDR3 protein. The sample includes approximately 100,000 distinct CDR3 sequences, 9.5% to 11% seen only once; the top ten take 3% to 4%. Sequences were derived from whole blood, sampled in connection with sensitization to the hapten diphenylcyclopropenone (DPC). The receptor source for this set is a woman between 40 and 50 years old with alopecia areata. Some clones in this sample may be carry-over from other donors' samples. Both conserved end residues are trimmed from each CDR3. Clone size is given for some rows only: seen once, a few or many times, or a class if the clone is expanded.

CDR3 protein	V gene	J gene	CDR3 length	clone size
ASTKQSLDNYGYT	TRBV3-1	TRBJ1-2	13	few
AISELAGVAKNIQY	TRBV10-3	TRBJ2-4	14	few
ASSALRTDTQY	TRBV7-8	TRBJ2-3	11	many
ASSPGDTRSQY	TRBV7-9	TRBJ2-3	11	few
ASRFDRGETGELF	TRBV7-2	TRBJ2-2	13	NA
ASSLGDTQY	TRBV3-1	TRBJ2-3	9	many
ASSLLGGLGDEQY	TRBV7-2	TRBJ2-7	13	NA
ASSVGQGRDTQY	TRBV9	TRBJ2-3	12	many
AIRRGAVTDTQY	TRBV28	TRBJ2-3	12	many
ATSREERAETQY	TRBV15	TRBJ2-5	12	many
ASSLGTRVGEQY	TRBV7-2	TRBJ2-7	12	NA
ASSSRDRRSEAF	TRBV14	TRBJ1-1	12	many
ASSPWGGPDEQY	TRBV6-2/TRBV6-3	TRBJ2-7	12	few
SAFARGNEQF	TRBV29-1	TRBJ2-1	10	few
ASSLPGLGKNIQY	TRBV6-2/TRBV6-3	TRBJ2-4	13	few
SARDRDRVHEQY	TRBV20-1	TRBJ2-7	12	NA
ASTLLGLGEAF	TRBV12-3/TRBV12-4	TRBJ1-1	11	NA
ASSRDSNSGNTIY	TRBV6-5	TRBJ1-3	13	NA
ASSSQGVDGYT	TRBV7-9	TRBJ1-2	11	few
ASSLASGRVYEQY	TRBV11-2	TRBJ2-7	13	NA
ASSFGVGTQY	TRBV28	TRBJ2-3	10	few
ASSDRQGETGANVLT	TRBV28	TRBJ2-6	15	few
ASSYSDRIGYEQY	TRBV6-6	TRBJ2-7	13	many
ATREGEKLF	TRBV28	TRBJ1-4	9	few
ASSQDGTPAGELF	TRBV4-3	TRBJ2-2	13	NA
ASSYSGGWDEQF	TRBV6-5	TRBJ2-1	12	NA
AWSGTSRRSGELF	TRBV30	TRBJ2-2	13	few
ASSLPGRYYEQY	TRBV7-8	TRBJ2-7	12	NA
AISDPPLARDGELF	TRBV10-3	TRBJ2-2	14	NA
ASSFNVGKLF	TRBV7-2	TRBJ1-4	10	NA
ASQGTSYEQY	TRBV6-6	TRBJ2-7	10	NA
ASSSAETQY	TRBV10-2	TRBJ2-5	9	NA
AWSVGTSGTDTQY	TRBV30	TRBJ2-3	13	NA
ASSFYRQETQY	TRBV7-2	TRBJ2-5	11	NA
ASSLFGNTIY	TRBV11-2	TRBJ1-3	10	many
ASSSLTRREETQY	TRBV28	TRBJ2-5	13	NA
ASSYGQGHNQPQH	TRBV6-6	TRBJ1-5	13	few
ASSSGQGAFNEQF	TRBV11-2	TRBJ2-1	13	few
ASSGTGKENTIY	TRBV25-1	TRBJ1-3	12	few
SVEAGTRETQY	TRBV29-1	TRBJ2-5	11	NA
AISEPTSGGETQY	TRBV10-3	TRBJ2-5	13	NA